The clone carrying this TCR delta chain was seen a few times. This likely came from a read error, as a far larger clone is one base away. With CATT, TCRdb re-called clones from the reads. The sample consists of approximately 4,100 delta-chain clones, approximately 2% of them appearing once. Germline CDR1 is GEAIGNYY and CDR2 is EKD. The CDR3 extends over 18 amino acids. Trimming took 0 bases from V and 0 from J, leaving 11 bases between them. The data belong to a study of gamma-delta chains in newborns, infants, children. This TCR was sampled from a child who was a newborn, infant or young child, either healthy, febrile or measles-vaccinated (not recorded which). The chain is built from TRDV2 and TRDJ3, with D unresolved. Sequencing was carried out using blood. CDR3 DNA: TGTGCCTGTGACACCGGTACTGCCAACTCCTGGGACACCCGACAGATGTTTTTC. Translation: CACDTGTANSWDTRQMFF.